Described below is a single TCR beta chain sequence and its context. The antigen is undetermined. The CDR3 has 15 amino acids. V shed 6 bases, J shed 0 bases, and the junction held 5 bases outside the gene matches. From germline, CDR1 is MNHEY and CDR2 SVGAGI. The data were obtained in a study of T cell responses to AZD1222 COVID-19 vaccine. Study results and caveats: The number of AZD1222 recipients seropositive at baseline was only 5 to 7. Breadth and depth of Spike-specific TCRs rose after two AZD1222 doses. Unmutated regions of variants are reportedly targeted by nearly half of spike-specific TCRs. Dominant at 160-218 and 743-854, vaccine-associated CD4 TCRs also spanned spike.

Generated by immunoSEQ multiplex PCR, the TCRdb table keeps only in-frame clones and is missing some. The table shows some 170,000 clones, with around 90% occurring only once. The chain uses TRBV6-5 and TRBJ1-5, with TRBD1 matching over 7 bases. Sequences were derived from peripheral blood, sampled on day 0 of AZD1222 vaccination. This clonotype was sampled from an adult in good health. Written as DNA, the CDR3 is TGTGCCAGCAGCGACAGGGCGAATAGCAATCAGCCCCAGCATTTT. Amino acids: CASSDRANSNQPQHF.